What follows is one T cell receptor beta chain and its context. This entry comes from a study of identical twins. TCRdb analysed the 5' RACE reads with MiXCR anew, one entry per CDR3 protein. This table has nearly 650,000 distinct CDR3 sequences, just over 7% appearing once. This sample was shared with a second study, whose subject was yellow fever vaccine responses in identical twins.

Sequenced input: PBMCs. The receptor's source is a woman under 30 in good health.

The CDR3 protein is CASCPLWRPEQFF. In DNA form, the CDR3 reads TGTGCCAGCTGCCCCCTGTGGAGGCCTGAGCAGTTCTTC. The chain couples TRBV7-2 to TRBJ2-1, with a tentative D call TRBD2 (5 bases). Germline V gene data show CDR1 as SGHTA and CDR2 as FQGNSA. The V gene lost 8 bases and the J gene lost 9 bases, with 17 bases spanning the gap. The CDR3 runs 13 residues.